These T cell receptor beta chains were read from a single sample in a study of human T cells and chemical hapten exposure. TCRdb reprocessed the RACE reads via MiXCR and lists one record per CDR3 protein. Among 45,000 to 70,000 distinct CDR3 sequences, about 9% were seen once, and the ten largest hold roughly 15%. The specimen comprised whole blood, sampled in connection with sensitization to the hapten diphenylcyclopropenone (DPC). The receptors derive from a woman aged 35 to 49 with alopecia areata. Some clones in this sample may be carry-over from other donors' samples. Each CDR3 is given with its conserved first and last residue. Each record gives: V gene, J gene, clone size, D gene, CDR3 protein, CDR3 DNA. The D gene is left open where the match is weak. The size field is filled for only some rows; it gives once, few, many or a size class.

>TRBV5-4|TRBJ2-3|many|TRBD2
CASSWGGGATDTQYF
TGTGCCAGCAGCTGGGGCGGGGGGGCCACAGATACGCAGTATTTT
>TRBV18|TRBJ1-1|.|.
CASSPGTSTTEAFF
TGTGCCAGCTCACCCGGGACGTCTACAACTGAAGCTTTCTTT
>TRBV7-6|TRBJ2-3|few|.
CASSLERGKRTQYF
TGTGCCAGCAGCTTAGAGAGGGGGAAACGTACGCAGTATTTT
>TRBV6-5|TRBJ1-5|many|.
CASSYRGSNQPQHF
TGTGCCAGCAGTTACAGGGGAAGCAATCAGCCCCAGCATTTT
>TRBV12-3/TRBV12-4|TRBJ2-6|few|TRBD1
CASSLTGASGANVLTF
TGTGCCAGCAGTTTGACAGGGGCCTCTGGGGCCAACGTCCTGACTTTC
>TRBV5-1|TRBJ2-1|many|.
CASSLAPLSSNNEQFF
TGCGCCAGCAGCTTGGCGCCTTTAAGCAGCAACAATGAGCAGTTCTTC
>TRBV4-1|TRBJ2-3|once|TRBD2
CASSQPSGGSDTQYF
TGCGCCAGCAGCCAACCTAGCGGGGGATCAGATACGCAGTATTTT
>TRBV3-1|TRBJ2-7|many|.
CASSQAKYEQYF
TGTGCCAGCAGCCAAGCGAAATACGAGCAGTACTTC
>TRBV20-1|TRBJ1-1|many|.
CSARHQTNTEAFF
TGCAGTGCTAGGCACCAGACCAACACTGAAGCTTTCTTT
>TRBV7-2|TRBJ1-2|few|.
CASSLAWGHGYTF
TGTGCCAGCAGCTTAGCGTGGGGCCATGGCTACACCTTC
>TRBV5-1|TRBJ2-5|many|.
CASSPGAIQETQYF
TGCGCCAGCAGCCCAGGGGCGATCCAAGAGACCCAGTACTTC
>TRBV20-1|TRBJ1-6|few|.
CSAREGTTYNSPLHF
TGCAGTGCTAGAGAGGGGACAACTTATAATTCACCCCTCCACTTT
>TRBV6-2/TRBV6-3|TRBJ1-3|many|.
CASSLLTNSPGNTIYF
TGTGCCAGCAGCCTTTTGACGAACAGTCCTGGAAACACCATATATTTT
>TRBV28|TRBJ1-2|many|TRBD1
CATLPYDRGGYGYTF
TGTGCCACACTACCCTACGACAGGGGCGGCTATGGCTACACCTTC
>TRBV20-1|TRBJ2-7|many|.
CSADLKGQSYEQYF
TGCAGTGCGGATCTTAAAGGACAGTCCTACGAGCAGTACTTC
>TRBV7-2|TRBJ2-2|.|.
CASSPAQTITGELFF
TGTGCCAGCAGCCCCGCACAGACCATAACCGGGGAGCTGTTTTTT
>TRBV7-3|TRBJ2-7|few|.
CASSQGGREQYF
TGTGCCAGCAGCCAAGGAGGGCGCGAGCAGTACTTC
>TRBV18|TRBJ1-5|few|.
CASSPGRPNSNQPQHF
TGTGCCAGCTCACCGGGACGTCCGAATAGCAATCAGCCCCAGCATTTT
>TRBV12-3/TRBV12-4|TRBJ1-4|many|.
CASSLGGTPAPGEKLFF
TGTGCCAGCAGTCTAGGGGGGACGCCCGCACCGGGTGAAAAACTGTTTTTT
>TRBV3-1|TRBJ2-1|few|TRBD2
CASSQVVAGHSSYNEQFF
TGTGCCAGCAGCCAAGTTGTAGCGGGGCATTCCTCCTACAATGAGCAGTTCTTC
>TRBV29-1|TRBJ1-4|many|TRBD1
CSVEGQPNEKLFF
TGCAGCGTTGAGGGACAGCCTAATGAAAAACTGTTTTTT
>TRBV6-6|TRBJ2-3|many|.
CASNRGGSGDTQYF
TGTGCCAGCAACAGGGGGGGGTCAGGAGATACGCAGTATTTT
>TRBV28|TRBJ2-3|many|.
CASSWGGTDTQYF
TGTGCCAGCAGTTGGGGGGGCACAGATACGCAGTATTTT
>TRBV20-1|TRBJ2-4|many|.
CSAPQGGLAKNIQYF
TGCAGTGCCCCCCAGGGGGGCCTAGCCAAAAACATTCAGTACTTC
>TRBV3-2|TRBJ2-3|.|.
CASSQGQEGLLF
TGTGCCAGCAGCCAAGGACAGGAAGGGCTCCTTTTT
>TRBV4-2|TRBJ1-2|many|.
CASSLEASHGLDF
TGTGCCAGCAGCCTCGAGGCTTCCCACGGCTTAGATTTC
>TRBV11-2|TRBJ2-2|many|.
CASSLLRLGELFF
TGTGCCAGCAGCTTACTTCGTCTCGGGGAGCTGTTTTTT
>TRBV2|TRBJ2-1|many|TRBD1
CASRAMGTGYNEQFF
TGTGCCAGCAGGGCCATGGGGACAGGATACAATGAGCAGTTCTTC
>TRBV6-6|TRBJ2-2|.|.
CASSYPNGDRNTGELFF
TGTGCCAGCAGTTACCCAAACGGGGATAGAAACACCGGGGAGCTGTTTTTT
>TRBV28|TRBJ2-1|few|TRBD2
CARCPRRGDNEQFF
TGTGCCAGATGCCCCAGGCGGGGGGACAATGAGCAGTTCTTC
>TRBV5-1|TRBJ2-1|few|.
CASSLQRSGSISYNEQFF
TGCGCCAGCAGCTTGCAGCGCTCGGGCTCCATTTCCTACAATGAGCAGTTCTTC
>TRBV18|TRBJ2-3|many|.
CASSPLRGAPLKDTQYF
TGTGCCAGCTCACCACTTCGAGGGGCCCCTTTAAAAGATACGCAGTATTTT
>TRBV10-2|TRBJ1-5|medium-sized|.
CASSESGFNQPQHF
TGCGCCAGCAGTGAGTCGGGGTTCAATCAGCCCCAGCATTTT
>TRBV4-2|TRBJ2-5|many|.
CASSQERSQRQTQYF
TGTGCCAGCAGCCAAGAACGGAGTCAGCGTCAGACCCAGTACTTC
>TRBV6-1|TRBJ2-3|few|.
CASPKAGQSTDTQYF
TGTGCCAGTCCGAAGGCGGGACAGAGCACAGATACGCAGTATTTT
>TRBV4-1|TRBJ1-4|many|.
CASSQVAPTTNEKLFF
TGCGCCAGCAGCCAAGTCGCGCCAACAACTAATGAAAAACTGTTTTTT
>TRBV29-1|TRBJ2-1|many|.
CSVNAYQSYNEQFF
TGCAGCGTGAACGCCTACCAGTCCTACAATGAGCAGTTCTTC
>TRBV5-6|TRBJ2-3|many|.
CASSLEFPDTQYF
TGTGCCAGCAGCTTGGAGTTTCCAGATACGCAGTATTTT
>TRBV24-1|TRBJ2-1|few|.
CATSAPGTYNEQFF
TGTGCCACCAGTGCCCCAGGGACCTACAATGAGCAGTTCTTC
>TRBV28|TRBJ1-5|many|.
CATSIAAQPQHF
TGTGCCACCTCGATTGCTGCGCAGCCCCAGCATTTT
>TRBV7-2|TRBJ2-2|many|TRBD1
CASSPDRLRTGELFF
TGTGCCAGCAGCCCGGACAGGTTACGGACCGGGGAGCTGTTTTTT
>TRBV30|TRBJ1-1|many|.
CAWSAGNTEAFF
TGTGCCTGGAGTGCAGGGAACACTGAAGCTTTCTTT
>TRBV15|TRBJ1-5|.|.
CATSIGYSNQPQHF
TGTGCCACCAGCATTGGATATAGCAATCAGCCCCAGCATTTT
>TRBV20-1|TRBJ2-1|few|.
CSAPNGRSHFF
TGCAGTGCTCCAAATGGCCGATCCCATTTCTTC
>TRBV20-1|TRBJ1-5|few|TRBD1
CSARATGTGDQPQHF
TGCAGTGCTAGAGCTACCGGGACAGGGGATCAGCCCCAGCATTTT